These T cell receptor beta chains were read from a single sample in a study of regulatory T cells in long-lasting Graves disease. TCRdb passed the multiplex PCR reads through MiXCR, listing each CDR3 protein once. The profile shows a few hundred thousand distinct CDR3 sequences, around 19% of them singletons. These data also featured in a second study, about T cells in Graves' hyperthyroidism and ophthalmopathy.

The input for sequencing was peripheral blood mononuclear cells (PBMCs), taken at new diagnosis, from a patient treated with antithyroid drugs. The receptors were sampled from a woman between 25 and 40 years old with Graves disease. The CDR3 runs from the conserved cysteine through the conserved F or W. Fields, in order: D gene, V gene, J gene, CDR3 length, CDR3 protein. A D gene is named only where the DNA matches it firmly.

TRBD1,TRBV6-1,TRBJ1-6,15,CASTPGQGGNSPLHF
TRBD2,TRBV12-3/TRBV12-4,TRBJ2-2,17,CASGSKLAGGRGGELFF
.,TRBV15,TRBJ2-7,14,CATSRDGGGYEQYF
.,TRBV7-9,TRBJ2-5,13,CASGRVDQETQYF
TRBD2,TRBV9,TRBJ2-7,15,CASSEGSGNSYEQYF
.,TRBV11-2,TRBJ2-7,13,CASSRTVPHEQYF
.,TRBV20-1,TRBJ1-6,15,CSANSLSSYNSPLHF
TRBD1,TRBV20-1,TRBJ2-7,12,CSARQGPYEQYF
.,TRBV2,TRBJ1-5,12,CASTESNQPQHF
TRBD1,TRBV28,TRBJ1-5,16,CASSELGQGSNQPQHF
.,TRBV2,TRBJ1-1,14,CASSLQVMNTEAFF
.,TRBV9,TRBJ1-2,13,CASSVAAGLGYTF
.,TRBV9,TRBJ1-1,13,CATRESMNTEAFF
.,TRBV19,TRBJ2-3,15,CASSIDWDSTDTQYF
TRBD2,TRBV6-4,TRBJ2-2,20,CASSRLPHPGLAGGTGELFF
TRBD1,TRBV5-5,TRBJ1-6,15,CASSPRGRGLSPLHF
.,TRBV28,TRBJ2-6,16,CASSLMSLPGANVLTF
.,TRBV6-1,TRBJ1-1,13,CASGLTENTEAFF
.,TRBV28,TRBJ1-5,13,CASSLLGNSAQHF
.,TRBV28,TRBJ2-1,13,CASSSLPRNEQFF
.,TRBV20-1,TRBJ1-5,14,CSARERGSNQPQHF
TRBD1,TRBV11-1,TRBJ2-7,15,CASSRDSLSSYEQYF
TRBD2,TRBV7-2,TRBJ2-1,12,CASSYLAGEQFF
TRBD1,TRBV20-1,TRBJ2-3,17,CSASGGTGDSSTDTQYF
.,TRBV27,TRBJ1-6,14,CASSPGMGNSPLHF
TRBD1,TRBV7-9,TRBJ2-7,16,CASSFPGGTGSYEQYF
.,TRBV28,TRBJ1-4,15,CASSKMGRFDEKLFF
.,TRBV10-3,TRBJ1-1,12,CAISVGVGEAFF
.,TRBV30,TRBJ2-2,14,CAWRDFSLAGELFF
TRBD2,TRBV20-1,TRBJ2-7,15,CSARVGTRGDREQYF
.,TRBV19,TRBJ2-7,13,CASSPRWTDEQYF
TRBD1,TRBV2,TRBJ1-1,15,CASSSDRGRNNEAFF
.,TRBV9,TRBJ2-2,15,CASSVVGRNTGELFF
.,TRBV28,TRBJ1-5,11,CASSLHQPQHF
TRBD2,TRBV5-5,TRBJ2-7,16,CASSRTSGSSSYEQYF
TRBD1,TRBV11-2,.,17,CASSLGGGQGSKETQFF
.,TRBV19,TRBJ2-1,13,CASAIGFYNEQFF
.,TRBV30,TRBJ1-5,14,CAWSVGRGNQPQHF
.,TRBV6-2/TRBV6-3,TRBJ1-5,15,CATLRGVRDNQPQHF
.,TRBV7-3,TRBJ1-2,12,CASSLRGNGYTF
.,TRBV3-1,TRBJ1-3,14,CASSQDYSGNTIYF
.,TRBV2,TRBJ1-5,13,CASRGSSSQPQHF
.,TRBV20-1,TRBJ2-3,14,CSARRRALADTQYF
TRBD1,TRBV27,TRBJ1-4,14,CASGTGGDLEKLFF
.,TRBV28,TRBJ1-3,14,CASSRVFSGNTIYF
.,TRBV11-2,TRBJ2-3,14,CASSLVGSGDTQYF
TRBD2,TRBV28,TRBJ2-1,20,CASSPMGTSGPRSSYNEQFF
TRBD1,TRBV2,TRBJ1-6,15,CASSTGTGIDSPLHF